Sequencing of this T cell receptor (beta chain) was carried out in a study of blood T cell repertoires in COVID-19. Looking at the study overall: Sites across the United States, Italy and Spain contributed samples from acute and convalescent COVID-19. From T cells, B-cell-depleted T cells, or PBMCs came the material, which was cDNA or gDNA.

As concerns this clone: Other nucleotide sequences from this sample produce the same CDR3.

The CDR3 loop spans 15 amino acids. Germline-derived CDR1 and CDR2 are ENHRY and SYGVKD. Unmatched junction bases numbered 3, after V lost 2 bases and J lost 2 bases. Authors' processing steps: Estimation of nucleated cell counts relied on the amplification of reference gene primers. Some clones are missing from TCRdb's copy, which holds only in-frame ones; the method was immunoSEQ multiplex PCR. The DNA gave D and trimming, while V, J and clone size come from that table. The repertoire holds about 350,000 clones, with approximately 89% as singletons. Seattle patient enrollment occurred during active infection, with longitudinal follow-up thereafter.

The sample was peripheral blood. The chain carries TRBV10-3 and TRBJ1-1, with TRBD1 matching over 9 bases. This receptor was identified in a woman in her sixties or seventies with COVID-19, enrolled during active disease. This chain's CDR3 is CAISEPGQGNTEAFF. DNA of the CDR3: TGTGCCATCAGTGAGCCGGGACAGGGTAACACTGAAGCTTTCTTT.